The clone carrying this T cell receptor (beta chain) has a handful of counts. Antigen specificity is unknown. The CDR3 has 13 residues. V lost 6 bases and J lost 2, with 10 bases in between. This entry comes from a study of CD8 T cells in ankylosing spondylitis. Findings and caveats of the study: Some motif variants had been reported before (in reactive arthritis synovial fluid and blood). There was a TCR beta motif, made of several highly homologous variants, that appeared characteristic of ankylosing spondylitis blood.

Generation of TCR beta libraries employed quantitative 5'-RACE incorporating molecular barcodes. One entry per CDR3 protein, called by TCRdb with MiXCR from the 5' RACE reads. The sample consists of a few hundred thousand distinct CDR3 sequences, about a fifth of them appearing once. Sequenced input: blood, either unsorted or a sorted T cell fraction (not recorded which). The receptor comes from a male donor with ankylosing spondylitis. V usage is TRBV12-3 or TRBV12-4 and J usage is TRBJ2-5; D is uncertain. CDR3 in DNA: TGTGCCAGCAGACCTGCCGGGCAAGAGACCCAGTACTTC. It specifies CASRPAGQETQYF.